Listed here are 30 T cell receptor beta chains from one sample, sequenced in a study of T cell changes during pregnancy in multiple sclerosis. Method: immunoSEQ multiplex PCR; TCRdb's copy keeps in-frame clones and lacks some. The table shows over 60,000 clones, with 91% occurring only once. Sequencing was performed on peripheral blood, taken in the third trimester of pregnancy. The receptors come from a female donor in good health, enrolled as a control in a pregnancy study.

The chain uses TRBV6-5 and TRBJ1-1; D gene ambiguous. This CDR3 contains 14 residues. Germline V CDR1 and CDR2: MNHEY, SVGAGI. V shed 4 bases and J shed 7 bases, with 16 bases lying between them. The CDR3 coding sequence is TGTGCCAGCAGTTCAAGGTCGGGTAACGGTGAAGCTTTCTTT. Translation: CASSSRSGNGEAFF.

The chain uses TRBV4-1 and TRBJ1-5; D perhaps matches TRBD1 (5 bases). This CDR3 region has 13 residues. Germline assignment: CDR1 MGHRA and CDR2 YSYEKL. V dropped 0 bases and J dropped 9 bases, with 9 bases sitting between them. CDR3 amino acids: CASSQDPGGPQHF. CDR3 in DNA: TGCGCCAGCAGCCAAGACCCGGGGGGGCCCCAGCATTTT.

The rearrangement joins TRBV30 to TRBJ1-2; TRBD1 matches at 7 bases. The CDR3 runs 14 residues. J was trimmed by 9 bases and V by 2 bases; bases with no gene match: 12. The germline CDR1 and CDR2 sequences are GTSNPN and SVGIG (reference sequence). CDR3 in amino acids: CAWSQNPSTGRYTF. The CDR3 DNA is TGTGCCTGGAGTCAAAACCCCTCGACAGGGCGCTACACCTTC.

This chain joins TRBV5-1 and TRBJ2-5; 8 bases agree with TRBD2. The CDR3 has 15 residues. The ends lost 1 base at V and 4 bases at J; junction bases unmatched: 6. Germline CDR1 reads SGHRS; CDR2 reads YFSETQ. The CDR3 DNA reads TGCGCCAGCAGCTTGCCGGGCCGGGGGGGAGAGACCCAGTACTTC. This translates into CASSLPGRGGETQYF. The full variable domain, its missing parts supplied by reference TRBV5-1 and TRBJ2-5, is KAGVTQTPRYLIKTRGQQVTLSCSPISGHRSVSWYQQTPGQGLQFLFEYFSETQRNKGNFPGRFSGRQFSNSRSEMNVSTLELGDSALYLCASSLPGRGGETQYFGPGTRLLVL.

CDR3 DNA sequence: TGTGCCATCAGTGGGGGACAGGGGCCGGAGGAGACCCAGTACTTC. This translates into CAISGGQGPEETQYF. The chain has TRBV10-3 and TRBJ2-5; 10 positions match TRBD1. CDR3 length: 15 residues. The germline V gene encodes CDR1 ENHRY and CDR2 SYGVKD. Germline trimming cut 4 bases from V and 5 bases from J; bases unmatched to any gene: 7.

CDR3 sequence reads: CASSPRGFPGPNEQFF. The CDR3 DNA reads TGTGCCAGCAGCCCGAGGGGGTTCCCGGGCCCCAATGAGCAGTTCTTC. The chain couples TRBV7-6 to TRBJ2-1; D might be TRBD1 (6 bases). Germline V lookup: CDR1 SGHVS, CDR2 FNYEAQ. This CDR3 region has 16 residues. V dropped 5 bases and J dropped 6 bases, with 20 bases sitting between them.

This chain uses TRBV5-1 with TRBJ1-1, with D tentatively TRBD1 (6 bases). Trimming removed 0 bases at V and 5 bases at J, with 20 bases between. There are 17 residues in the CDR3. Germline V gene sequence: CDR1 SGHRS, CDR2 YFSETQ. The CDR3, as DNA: TGCGCCAGCAGCTTGGGCCTGTCGACGGGGGGCGAGACTGAAGCTTTCTTT. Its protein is CASSLGLSTGGETEAFF.

The DNA for the CDR3 is TGTGCCAGCAGTTACACGGTGGGACAGGAAAAACTGTTTTTT. Translated, it gives CASSYTVGQEKLFF. The genes are TRBV6-5 and TRBJ1-4; 7 bases map to TRBD1. This CDR3 is built from 14 residues. V lost 2 bases, J lost 8 bases, and 5 bases stayed unmatched. The germline V gene has CDR1 MNHEY and CDR2 SVGAGI.

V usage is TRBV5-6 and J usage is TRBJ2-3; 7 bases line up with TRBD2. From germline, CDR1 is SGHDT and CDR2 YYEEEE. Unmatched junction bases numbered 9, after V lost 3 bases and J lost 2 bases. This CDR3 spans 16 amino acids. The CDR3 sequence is CASSWGTNELTDTQYF. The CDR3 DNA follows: TGTGCCAGCAGCTGGGGGACTAACGAGCTCACAGATACGCAGTATTTT.

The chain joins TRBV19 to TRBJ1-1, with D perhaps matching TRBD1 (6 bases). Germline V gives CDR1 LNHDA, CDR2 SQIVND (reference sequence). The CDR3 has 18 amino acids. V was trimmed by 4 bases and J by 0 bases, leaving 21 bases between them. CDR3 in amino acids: CASSTFPGHLTLNTEAFF. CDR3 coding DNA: TGTGCCAGTAGTACTTTTCCGGGACACCTCACGTTGAACACTGAAGCTTTCTTT.

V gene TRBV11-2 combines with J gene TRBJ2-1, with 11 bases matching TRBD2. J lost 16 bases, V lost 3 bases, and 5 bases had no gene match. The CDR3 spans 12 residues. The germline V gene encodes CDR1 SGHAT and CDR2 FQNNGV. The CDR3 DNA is TGTGCCAGCAGCTTCATAGCGGGAGGGCCATTCTTC. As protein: CASSFIAGGPFF. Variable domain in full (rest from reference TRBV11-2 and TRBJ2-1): EAGVAQSPRYKIIEKRQSVAFWCNPISGHATLYWYQQILGQGPKLLIQFQNNGVVDDSQLPKDRFSAERLKGVDSTLKIQPAKLEDSAVYLCASSFIAGGPFFGPGTRLTVL.

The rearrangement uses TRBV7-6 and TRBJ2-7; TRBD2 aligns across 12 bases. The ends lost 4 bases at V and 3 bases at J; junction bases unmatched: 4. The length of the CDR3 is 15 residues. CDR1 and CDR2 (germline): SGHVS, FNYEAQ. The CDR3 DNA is TGTGCCAGCAGCTCTCGACTAGCGGGAGTCTACGAGCAGTACTTC. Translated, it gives CASSSRLAGVYEQYF.

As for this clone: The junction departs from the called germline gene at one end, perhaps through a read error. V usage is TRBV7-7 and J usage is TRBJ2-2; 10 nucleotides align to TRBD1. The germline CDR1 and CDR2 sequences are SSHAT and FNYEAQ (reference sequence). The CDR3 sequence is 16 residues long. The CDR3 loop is CASSLAPGQGTGELFF. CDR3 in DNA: TGTGCTAGCAGCTTAGCGCCGGGACAGGGGACCGGGGAGCTGTTTTTT.

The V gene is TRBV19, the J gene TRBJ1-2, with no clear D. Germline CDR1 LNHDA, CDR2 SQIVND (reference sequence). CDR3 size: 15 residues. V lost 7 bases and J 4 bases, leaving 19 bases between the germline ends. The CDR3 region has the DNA TGTGCCAGTACCCCGCGGGCAGCGGAATTCTATGGCTACACCTTC. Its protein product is CASTPRAAEFYGYTF.

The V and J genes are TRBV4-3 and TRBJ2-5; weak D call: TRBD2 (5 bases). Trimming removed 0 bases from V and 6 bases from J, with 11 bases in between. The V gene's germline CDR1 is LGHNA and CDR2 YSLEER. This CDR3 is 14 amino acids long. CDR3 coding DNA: TGCGCCAGCAGCCAAGATGTCCAGCGGAAGACCCAGTACTTC. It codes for CASSQDVQRKTQYF.

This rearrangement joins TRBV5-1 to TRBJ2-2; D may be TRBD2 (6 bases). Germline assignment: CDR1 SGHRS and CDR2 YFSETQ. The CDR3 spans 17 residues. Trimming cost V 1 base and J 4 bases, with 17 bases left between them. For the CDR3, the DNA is TGCGCCAGCAGCTTGCAGCCGGGACTCGTGGCCACCGGGGAGCTGTTTTTT. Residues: CASSLQPGLVATGELFF.

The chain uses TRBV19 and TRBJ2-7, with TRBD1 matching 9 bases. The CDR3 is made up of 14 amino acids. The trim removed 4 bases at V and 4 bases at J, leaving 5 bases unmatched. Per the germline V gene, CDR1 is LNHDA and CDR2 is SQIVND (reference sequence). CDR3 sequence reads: CASSKGTGRYEQYF. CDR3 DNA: TGTGCCAGTAGTAAAGGGACAGGGAGGTACGAGCAGTACTTC.

CDR3 coding DNA: TGTGCCAGCAGCTTGGGGACTCTTACCTACGAGCAGTACTTC. It yields the protein CASSLGTLTYEQYF. This sequence joins TRBV7-2 and TRBJ2-7, with D possibly matching TRBD2 (6 bases). The CDR3 has 14 amino acids. Germline assignment: CDR1 SGHTA and CDR2 FQGNSA. V was clipped by 3 bases and J by 2 bases, with 11 bases between them.

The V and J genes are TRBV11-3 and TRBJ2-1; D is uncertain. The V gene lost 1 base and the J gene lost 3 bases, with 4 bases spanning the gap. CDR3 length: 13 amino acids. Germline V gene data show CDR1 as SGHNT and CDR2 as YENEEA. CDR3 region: CASSLGIYNEQFF. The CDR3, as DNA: TGTGCCAGCAGCTTAGGTATCTACAATGAGCAGTTCTTC.

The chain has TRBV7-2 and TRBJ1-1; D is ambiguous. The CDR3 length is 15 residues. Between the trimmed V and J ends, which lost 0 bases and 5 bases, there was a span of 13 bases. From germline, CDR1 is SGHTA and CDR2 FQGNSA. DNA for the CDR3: TGTGCCAGCAGCTTAGCGTACCCACGAGGGACTGAAGCTTTCTTT. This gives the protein CASSLAYPRGTEAFF.

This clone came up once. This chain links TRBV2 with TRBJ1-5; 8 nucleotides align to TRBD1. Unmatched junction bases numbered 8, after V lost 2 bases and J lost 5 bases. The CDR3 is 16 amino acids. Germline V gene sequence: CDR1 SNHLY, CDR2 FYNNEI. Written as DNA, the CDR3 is TGTGCCAGCAGTGAATTGTTAGGGACAGGAGATCAGCCCCAGCATTTT. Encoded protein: CASSELLGTGDQPQHF. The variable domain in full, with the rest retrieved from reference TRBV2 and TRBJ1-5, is EPEVTQTPSHQVTQMGQEVILRCVPISNHLYFYWYRQILGQKVEFLVSFYNNEISEKSEIFDDQFSVERPDGSNFTLKIRSTKLEDSAMYFCASSELLGTGDQPQHFGDGTRLSIL.

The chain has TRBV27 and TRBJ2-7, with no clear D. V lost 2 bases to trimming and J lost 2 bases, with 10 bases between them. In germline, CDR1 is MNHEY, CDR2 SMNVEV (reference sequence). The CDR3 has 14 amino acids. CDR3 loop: CASSLLRATYEQYF. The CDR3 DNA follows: TGTGCCAGCAGTTTACTTCGAGCAACCTACGAGCAGTACTTC.

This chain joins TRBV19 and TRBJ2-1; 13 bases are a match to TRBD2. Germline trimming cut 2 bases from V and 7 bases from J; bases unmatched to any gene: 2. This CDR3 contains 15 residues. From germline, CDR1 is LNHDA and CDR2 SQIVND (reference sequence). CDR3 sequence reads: CASSISGLAGNEQFF. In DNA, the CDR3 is TGTGCCAGTAGTATATCGGGACTAGCGGGGAATGAGCAGTTCTTC.

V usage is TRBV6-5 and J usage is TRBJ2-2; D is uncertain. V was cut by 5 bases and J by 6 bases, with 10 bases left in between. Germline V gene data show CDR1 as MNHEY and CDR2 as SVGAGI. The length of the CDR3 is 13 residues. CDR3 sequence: CASSPEISGELFF. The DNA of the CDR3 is TGTGCCAGCAGTCCAGAAATCTCCGGGGAGCTGTTTTTT.

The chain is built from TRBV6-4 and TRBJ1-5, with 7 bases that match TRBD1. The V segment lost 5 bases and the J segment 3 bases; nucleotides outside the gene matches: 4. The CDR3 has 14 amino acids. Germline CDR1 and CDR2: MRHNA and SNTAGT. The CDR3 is CASSPGTDNQPQHF. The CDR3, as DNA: TGTGCCAGCAGTCCCGGGACAGACAATCAGCCCCAGCATTTT.

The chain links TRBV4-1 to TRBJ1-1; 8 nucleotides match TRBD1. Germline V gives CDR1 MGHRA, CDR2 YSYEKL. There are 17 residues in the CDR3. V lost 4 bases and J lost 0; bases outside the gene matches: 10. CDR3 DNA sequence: TGCGCCAGCAGCCCGGGGACAGGTCCGACCCTGAACACTGAAGCTTTCTTT. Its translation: CASSPGTGPTLNTEAFF.

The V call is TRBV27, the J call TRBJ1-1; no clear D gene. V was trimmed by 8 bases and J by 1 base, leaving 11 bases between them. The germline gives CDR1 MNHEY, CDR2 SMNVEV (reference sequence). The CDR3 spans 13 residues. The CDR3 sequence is CASLGVKNTEAFF. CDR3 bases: TGTGCCAGCCTGGGAGTAAAGAACACTGAAGCTTTCTTT.

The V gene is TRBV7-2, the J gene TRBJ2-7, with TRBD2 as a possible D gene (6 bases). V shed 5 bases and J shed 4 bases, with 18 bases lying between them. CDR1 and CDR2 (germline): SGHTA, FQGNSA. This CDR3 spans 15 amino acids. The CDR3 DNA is TGTGCCAGCAGCACAGACTCGGGACTCTTGTACGAGCAGTACTTC. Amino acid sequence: CASSTDSGLLYEQYF.

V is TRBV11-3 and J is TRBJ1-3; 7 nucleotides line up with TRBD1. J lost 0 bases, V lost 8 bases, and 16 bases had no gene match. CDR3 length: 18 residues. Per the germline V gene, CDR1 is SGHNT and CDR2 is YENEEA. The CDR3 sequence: CASRLRTGRIISGNTIYF. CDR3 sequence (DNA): TGTGCCAGCCGTTTACGGACAGGACGGATCATCTCTGGAAACACCATATATTTT.

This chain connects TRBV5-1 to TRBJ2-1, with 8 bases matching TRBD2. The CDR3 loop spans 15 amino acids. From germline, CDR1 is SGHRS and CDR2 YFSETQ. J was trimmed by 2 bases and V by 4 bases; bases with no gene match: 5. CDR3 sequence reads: CASSPREGPYNEQFF. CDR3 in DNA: TGCGCCAGCAGCCCCCGGGAGGGACCCTACAATGAGCAGTTCTTC.